What follows are 18 T cell receptor beta chains derived from one specimen sequenced in a study of T cell changes during pregnancy in multiple sclerosis. TCRdb keeps only in-frame clones here, not all; method: immunoSEQ multiplex PCR. The repertoire holds about 70,000 clones, with over 80% as singletons. This specimen consisted of peripheral blood, obtained before pregnancy. All receptors come from a female donor with multiple sclerosis, enrolled in a pregnancy study.

The gene calls are TRBV7-3 and TRBJ2-3; no firm D call. The germline gives CDR1 SGHTA, CDR2 FQGTGA. This CDR3 has 15 amino acids. Trimming pared 3 bases from V and 4 bases from J, leaving 14 bases between. This CDR3 is CASSLSWATPDTQYF. The CDR3 region has the DNA TGTGCCAGCAGCTTGAGCTGGGCTACCCCAGATACGCAGTATTTT.

This clone has just a few counts. The V and J genes are TRBV4-2 and TRBJ1-1; D uncertain. The CDR3 length is 14 residues. Germline values: CDR1 LGHNA, CDR2 YNFKEQ. The V gene lost 0 bases and the J gene lost 3 bases, with 8 bases spanning the gap. The CDR3 loop is CASSQEIQDTEAFF. The DNA for the CDR3 is TGTGCCAGCAGCCAAGAGATCCAGGACACTGAAGCTTTCTTT.

About this clone: One junction end does not reproduce the germline sequence, and a read error may be involved. The chain recombines TRBV7-6 with TRBJ2-5, with 7 bases that match TRBD1. The germline CDR1 and CDR2 sequences are SGHVS and FNYEAQ. CDR3 size: 14 residues. CDR3 nucleotides: TGTGCCAGCAGCTCCAGGACAGGTCAAGTGACCCAGTACTTC. Its translation: CASSSRTGQVTQYF.

CDR3 sequence reads: CASSLAETGIGEKLFF. In DNA form, the CDR3 reads TGTGCCAGCAGCTTAGCGGAAACAGGGATTGGAGAAAAACTGTTTTTT. The gene calls are TRBV7-9 and TRBJ1-4, with D possibly matching TRBD1 (6 bases). The germline V gene encodes CDR1 SEHNR and CDR2 FQNEAQ (reference sequence). This CDR3 contains 16 residues. V shed 0 bases and J shed 8 bases, with 16 bases lying between them.

The chain links TRBV5-1 to TRBJ1-3; the match to TRBD1 covers 7 bases. Germline CDR1 reads SGHRS; CDR2 reads YFSETQ. The V and J ends lost 3 bases and 0 bases, in that order; junction bases with no gene match: 9. The CDR3 has 17 amino acids. The CDR3 is CASSYRQGLSSGNTIYF. The CDR3 coding sequence is TGCGCCAGCAGCTATAGACAGGGACTGAGCTCTGGAAACACCATATATTTT.

J is TRBJ2-1 and V is TRBV15; 10 nucleotides match TRBD2. CDR1 LNHNV and CDR2 YYDKDF come from the germline V gene (reference sequence). This CDR3 contains 20 residues. J lost 5 bases, V lost 0 bases, and 16 bases had no gene match. CDR3: CATSREVAGGRGSRHNEQFF. CDR3 sequence (DNA): TGTGCCACCAGCAGAGAGGTAGCGGGAGGTAGAGGATCACGACACAATGAGCAGTTCTTC.

The chain combines TRBV6-6 with TRBJ2-1; 8 nucleotides line up with TRBD1. Germline V lookup: CDR1 MNHNY, CDR2 SVGAGI (reference sequence). After removal of 3 bases from V and 4 bases from J, the junction contained 5 bases not matched to a gene. CDR3 length equals 15 residues. The CDR3 DNA is TGTGCCAGCAGTTATTCCAGGGGGCCTTACAATGAGCAGTTCTTC. Its translation is CASSYSRGPYNEQFF.

The rearrangement links TRBV13 to TRBJ1-1; no definite D call. From germline, CDR1 is PRHDT and CDR2 FYEKMQ (reference sequence). V was shortened by 6 bases and J by 5 bases, with 13 bases between the two germline ends. The CDR3 length is 13 residues. The CDR3 region has the DNA TGTGCCAGCAGTAAGAGGGTAAAAACTGAAGCTTTCTTT. Its protein product is CASSKRVKTEAFF.

J is TRBJ2-1 and V is TRBV29-1; 9 bases align to TRBD2. There are 14 residues in the CDR3. Germline values: CDR1 SQVTM, CDR2 ANQGSEA. The V gene end was trimmed by 5 bases and the J gene end by 8 bases; junction bases not matched to a gene: 10. The CDR3 DNA is TGCAGCGTTCGAGGACTAGCGCCTGGGTATGAGCAGTTCTTC. Protein sequence: CSVRGLAPGYEQFF.

This rearrangement joins TRBV18 to TRBJ2-1, with a possible D match to TRBD2 (5 bases). Trimming removed 4 bases at V and 7 bases at J, with 14 bases between. CDR3 length equals 14 residues. The germline gives CDR1 KGHSH, CDR2 LQKENI. This CDR3 is CASSLDSGDNEQFF. DNA of the CDR3: TGTGCCAGCTCACTGGATTCCGGGGATAATGAGCAGTTCTTC.

The chain is built from TRBV4-2 and TRBJ2-1, with D maybe TRBD2 (6 bases). The V gene lost 0 bases and the J gene lost 11 bases, with 8 bases spanning the gap. In germline, CDR1 is LGHNA, CDR2 YNFKEQ. The CDR3 extends over 12 amino acids. CDR3 in DNA: TGTGCCAGCAGCCAAGAGGGACTGCAGCAGTTCTTC. It yields the protein CASSQEGLQQFF.

The chain has TRBV6-1 and TRBJ2-7, with TRBD2 identical over 7 bases. The junction had 3 bases not matched to a gene; V was cut back by 4 bases and J by 3 bases. CDR1 MNHNS and CDR2 SASEGT come from the germline V gene. This CDR3 comprises 13 residues. The CDR3, as DNA: TGTGCCAGCAGTGTCGGCGGGAGCTACGAGCAGTACTTC. It encodes CASSVGGSYEQYF.

The chain has TRBV29-1 and TRBJ2-7, with D possibly TRBD1 on 5 matching bases. Looked up from germline, CDR1 is SQVTM and CDR2 is ANQGSEA. This CDR3 region has 12 residues. Between the trimmed V and J ends, which lost 5 bases and 3 bases, there was a span of 11 bases. The CDR3 DNA reads as TGCAGCGTTCAGGGTTCGATCTACGAGCAGTACTTC. This sequence encodes CSVQGSIYEQYF.

V and J are TRBV6-6 and TRBJ1-2; a weak D match, TRBD1 (5 bases). The ends were cut back, 8 bases at V and 1 base at J, with 17 bases in the middle. The germline CDR1 and CDR2 sequences are MNHNY and SVGAGI (reference sequence). This CDR3 has 15 residues. The CDR3 bases are TGTGCCAGCCGGGGGAGGGAATGGTATAACTATGGCTACACCTTC. This gives the protein CASRGREWYNYGYTF.

J is TRBJ2-7 and V is TRBV6-5; the D gene is possibly TRBD2 (6 bases). Trimming took 6 bases from V and 0 from J, leaving 15 bases between them. CDR1 MNHEY and CDR2 SVGAGI come from the germline V gene. The CDR3 consists of 15 residues. The CDR3 region is CASSQGLASSYEQYF. CDR3 coding DNA: TGTGCCAGCAGCCAGGGACTGGCTAGCTCCTACGAGCAGTACTTC.

This chain uses TRBV28 with TRBJ2-7, with 8 bases matching TRBD2. V gave up 5 bases and J gave up 2 bases; unmatched junction bases: 5. This CDR3 comprises 14 residues. Germline CDR1 MDHEN, CDR2 SYDVKM. CDR3 sequence: CASSPNSGTYEQYF. The DNA of the CDR3 is TGTGCCAGCAGTCCTAATAGCGGGACCTACGAGCAGTACTTC.

V gene TRBV27 combines with J gene TRBJ2-3, with TRBD2 identical over 8 bases. Germline V CDR1 and CDR2: MNHEY, SMNVEV (reference sequence). The J segment lost 11 bases and the V segment lost 2 bases, leaving 3 bases of the junction unmatched. This CDR3 has 12 residues. This CDR3 is CASSLAGTRQYF. DNA for the CDR3: TGTGCCAGCAGTTTAGCCGGGACTAGGCAGTATTTT.

V usage is TRBV27 and J usage is TRBJ2-7, with D perhaps TRBD1 (6 bases). The CDR3 spans 14 residues. V was cut by 6 bases and J by 0 bases, with 12 bases left in between. Germline CDR1 MNHEY, CDR2 SMNVEV (reference sequence). CDR3 nucleotides: TGTGCCAGCAGGATCGACAGGAGCTCCTACGAGCAGTACTTC. The encoded protein is CASRIDRSSYEQYF.